The 16 T cell receptor beta chains below all came from one sample that was sequenced in a study of OX40 agonist ivuxolimab in advanced cancers. Some clones are missing from TCRdb's copy, which holds only in-frame ones; the method was immunoSEQ multiplex PCR. The table lists around 100,000 clones, 90% of them singletons. Sequencing used CD4+ or CD8+ T cells sorted from blood, obtained in a trial of the OX40 agonist ivuxolimab. These receptor sequences come from an adult with an advanced solid tumor such as melanoma, head and neck, liver or kidney cancer.

This chain joins TRBV7-9 and TRBJ1-1, with D tentatively TRBD1 (5 bases). CDR1 is SEHNR, CDR2 FQNEAQ, per germline (reference sequence). The CDR3 is 17 amino acids. Trimming removed 5 bases from V and 1 base from J, with 20 bases in between. The CDR3 DNA reads TGTGCCAGCAGCCCGGAGAGGTATGGAGGGGCGAACACTGAAGCTTTCTTT. This translates into CASSPERYGGANTEAFF. Full variable domain (missing parts from reference TRBV7-9 and TRBJ1-1): DTGVSQNPRHKITKRGQNVTFRCDPISEHNRLYWYRQTLGQGPEFLTYFQNEAQLEKSRLLSDRFSAERPKGSFSTLEIQRTEQGDSAMYLCASSPERYGGANTEAFFGQGTRLTVV.

The chain links TRBV27 to TRBJ2-1; weak D call: TRBD2 (5 bases). Germline V gives CDR1 MNHEY, CDR2 SMNVEV (reference sequence). Trimming took off 8 bases at V and 5 bases at J, with 22 bases between the two ends. The CDR3 has 16 residues. The CDR3 here is CASQSVRRSSDNEQFF. CDR3 nucleotide sequence: TGTGCCAGCCAATCGGTCCGGAGGAGTTCAGACAATGAGCAGTTCTTC.

The V and J genes are TRBV9 and TRBJ1-1; possible D gene TRBD1, 5 bases. The CDR3 spans 13 residues. Trimming took 6 bases from V and 6 from J, leaving 15 bases between them. The germline V gene encodes CDR1 SGDLS and CDR2 YYNGEE. CDR3 DNA sequence: TGTGCCAGCAAAGGTGGGGGTTCGGCTGAAGCTTTCTTT. It codes for CASKGGGSAEAFF.

The chain is built from TRBV5-4 and TRBJ1-1; maybe TRBD1 (5 bases). Germline values: CDR1 SGHNT, CDR2 YYREEE (reference sequence). V was shortened by 2 bases and J by 4 bases, with 12 bases between the two germline ends. This CDR3 contains 14 residues. Written as DNA, the CDR3 is TGTGCCAGCAGCTTAGATTCGGGGGGCACTGAAGCTTTCTTT. Amino acid sequence: CASSLDSGGTEAFF.

The rearrangement uses TRBV25-1 and TRBJ2-5; D perhaps matches TRBD2 (5 bases). This CDR3 contains 14 residues. The germline V gene has CDR1 MGHDK and CDR2 SYGVNS. V gave up 3 bases and J gave up 4 bases, with 12 bases separating them. The CDR3 sequence: CASSDLASRETQYF. CDR3 DNA sequence: TGTGCCAGCAGTGACCTAGCCTCCAGAGAGACCCAGTACTTC.

Concerning this clone itself: At one end, the junction sequence differs from germline, possibly due to a read error. The V and J genes are TRBV7-9 and TRBJ1-1, with D unresolved. Germline V gene lookup returns CDR1 SEHNR and CDR2 FQNEAQ (reference sequence). The CDR3 length is 15 residues. The CDR3 reads CAGRGPTSMNTEAFF. CDR3 bases: TGTGCCGGCAGAGGACCCACATCCATGAACACTGAAGCTTTCTTT.

The chain has TRBV7-6 and TRBJ2-5; 7 positions agree with TRBD2. V was clipped by 1 base and J by 0 bases; unmatched bases: 2. CDR1 and CDR2 (germline): SGHVS, FNYEAQ. The CDR3 is 15 residues long. The CDR3 loop is CASSLDSGHQETQYF. CDR3 coding DNA: TGTGCCAGCAGCTTAGATAGCGGGCACCAAGAGACCCAGTACTTC.

The V call is TRBV5-1, the J call TRBJ2-1, with D unresolved. CDR1 SGHRS and CDR2 YFSETQ come from the germline V gene. The CDR3 has 14 amino acids. Trimming removed 0 bases from V and 7 bases from J, with 11 bases in between. Here the CDR3 reads CASSLVRLGNEQFF. DNA of the CDR3: TGCGCCAGCAGCTTGGTAAGGTTGGGGAATGAGCAGTTCTTC.

The V and J genes are TRBV7-8 and TRBJ1-2; 8 positions match TRBD1. V was clipped by 3 bases and J by 7 bases; unmatched bases: 4. Germline V lookup: CDR1 SGHVS, CDR2 FQNEAQ. There are 13 residues in the CDR3. Here the CDR3 DNA reads TGTGCCAGCAGCTTGACGGGACAGGTTGGCTACACCTTC. This translates into CASSLTGQVGYTF.

The J gene is TRBJ1-1, the V gene TRBV9; 7 bases align to TRBD1. The CDR3 runs 15 residues. The germline V gene has CDR1 SGDLS and CDR2 YYNGEE. The V and J ends lost 4 bases and 4 bases, in that order; junction bases with no gene match: 10. The CDR3 sequence: CASSPRQGLLTEAFF. DNA of the CDR3: TGTGCCAGCAGCCCGCGACAGGGCTTACTCACTGAAGCTTTCTTT.

The chain carries TRBV9 and TRBJ1-4; D not certain. CDR3 length: 14 amino acids. The V and J ends lost 2 bases and 8 bases respectively, with 13 bases between them. Germline V CDR1 and CDR2: SGDLS, YYNGEE. Here the CDR3 reads CASSVTPWKEKLFF. CDR3 coding DNA: TGTGCCAGCAGCGTTACTCCCTGGAAGGAAAAACTGTTTTTT.

The V call is TRBV19, the J call TRBJ1-5; possible D gene TRBD1, 5 bases. Per the germline V gene, CDR1 is LNHDA and CDR2 is SQIVND (reference sequence). The germline V and J ends were trimmed by 3 bases and 3 bases, with 9 bases remaining between them. CDR3 length: 14 residues. This CDR3 is CASSINRFNQPQHF. CDR3 in DNA: TGTGCCAGTAGTATTAACAGGTTCAATCAGCCCCAGCATTTT. The whole variable domain, filled in from reference TRBV19 and TRBJ1-5, reads DGGITQSPKYLFRKEGQNVTLSCEQNLNHDAMYWYRQDPGQGLRLIYYSQIVNDFQKGDIAEGYSVSREKKESFPLTVTSAQKNPTAFYLCASSINRFNQPQHFGDGTRLSIL.

The CDR3 loop reads CSAPGRNEQFF. As DNA, the CDR3 is TGCAGTGCTCCGGGTCGAAATGAGCAGTTCTTC. J is TRBJ2-1 and V is TRBV20-1; D ambiguous. CDR3 length: 11 amino acids. The V end lost 5 bases, the J end lost 7 bases, and 9 bases lay between the germline ends. Per germline, CDR1 DFQATT and CDR2 SNEGSKA (reference sequence).

This chain uses TRBV6-5 with TRBJ1-2; D gene unclear. V was clipped by 6 bases and J by 0 bases, with 5 bases between them. Germline V CDR1 and CDR2: MNHEY, SVGAGI. The CDR3 sequence is 12 residues long. The CDR3: CASRTSNYGYTF. The CDR3 nucleotides read TGTGCCAGCAGGACCTCTAACTATGGCTACACCTTC.

This sequence joins TRBV4-1 and TRBJ2-1, with TRBD2 identical over 14 bases. The V and J ends lost 4 bases and 8 bases, in that order; junction bases with no gene match: 7. CDR3 length equals 16 residues. Per the germline V gene, CDR1 is MGHRA and CDR2 is YSYEKL. CDR3 amino acids: CASSPMGTSGSDEQFF. The DNA for the CDR3 is TGCGCCAGCAGCCCGATGGGGACTAGCGGGAGCGATGAGCAGTTCTTC.

The chain is built from TRBV6-1 and TRBJ2-3; tentatively, D is TRBD1 (5 bases). Germline CDR1 is MNHNS and CDR2 is SASEGT. Trimming cost V 2 bases and J 6 bases, with 9 bases left between them. This CDR3 has 13 amino acids. CDR3 sequence: CASSENRRDTQYF. The CDR3 nucleotides are TGTGCCAGCAGTGAAAACAGGCGGGATACGCAGTATTTT.